The rows below give T cell receptor beta chains drawn from one sample of a study of blood T cell repertoires in COVID-19. Some clones are missing from TCRdb's copy, which holds only in-frame ones; the method was immunoSEQ multiplex PCR. The sample contains about 83,000 clones, about 88% of which appear only once. The source material was peripheral blood. These receptors came from a man older than 75 with active or convalescent COVID-19. Both conserved end residues are part of each CDR3. The D gene is left open where the match is weak. Clone size is shown for a subset of rows, as once, few, many or a class of expanded clone.

J gene,V gene,D gene,clone size,CDR3 protein,CDR3 DNA
TRBJ2-3,TRBV24-1,.,.,CATSAVGPSDTQYF,TGTGCCACCAGTGCAGTGGGGCCATCAGATACGCAGTATTTT
TRBJ1-1,TRBV18,.,.,CASSPQSTEAFF,TGTGCCAGCTCGCCCCAGTCCACTGAAGCTTTCTTT
TRBJ2-1,TRBV7-9,.,.,CASSFRRGEAYNEQFF,TGTGCCAGCAGCTTCCGGCGCGGGGAGGCTTACAATGAGCAGTTCTTC
TRBJ1-5,TRBV10-3,.,.,CAISEQKPGVFGNQPQHF,TGTGCCATCAGTGAGCAAAAGCCGGGGGTCTTTGGCAATCAGCCCCAGCATTTT
TRBJ2-1,TRBV12-3/TRBV12-4,TRBD2,.,CASTIWGLAEQFF,TGTGCCAGCACTATCTGGGGACTAGCGGAGCAGTTCTTC
TRBJ1-2,TRBV30,.,.,CAWRGGRLYYGYTF,TGTGCCTGGAGGGGGGGACGACTTTACTATGGCTACACCTTC
TRBJ1-5,TRBV7-2,.,.,CASTSGSGNQPQHF,TGTGCCAGCACCTCGGGGTCTGGCAATCAGCCCCAGCATTTT
TRBJ2-2,TRBV18,.,.,CASSPPVDTGELFF,TGTGCCAGCTCACCACCTGTAGACACCGGGGAGCTGTTTTTT
TRBJ2-1,TRBV7-7,TRBD1,.,CASSAQVIGTGSYNEQFF,TGTGCTAGCAGCGCCCAGGTCATCGGGACAGGCTCCTACAATGAGCAGTTCTTC
TRBJ1-1,TRBV6-5,.,.,CASSYSRTEAFF,TGTGCCAGCAGTTACTCTCGGACTGAAGCTTTCTTT
TRBJ1-4,TRBV5-1,.,few,CASSQGHPNEKLFF,TGCGCCAGCAGCCAGGGACACCCTAATGAAAAACTGTTTTTT
TRBJ1-2,TRBV11-2,TRBD1,.,CATPDRDRSYGYTF,TGTGCCACCCCAGATAGGGACAGGAGTTATGGCTACACCTTC
TRBJ1-2,TRBV7-8,.,.,CASSLVAGQSNYGYTF,TGTGCCAGCAGCTTAGTTGCAGGGCAATCTAACTATGGCTACACCTTC
TRBJ1-1,TRBV7-2,.,.,CASSIDSNTEAFF,TGTGCCAGCAGCATAGACTCGAACACTGAAGCTTTCTTT
TRBJ1-6,TRBV10-3,TRBD1,.,CAISGRDRGNSPLHF,TGTGCCATCAGTGGCCGGGACAGGGGTAATTCACCCCTCCACTTT
TRBJ2-3,TRBV7-3,.,.,CASSKLGHTQYF,TGTGCCAGCAGCAAACTAGGCCATACGCAGTATTTT
TRBJ1-6,TRBV5-1,.,.,CASSLASSYNSPLHF,TGCGCCAGCAGTCTCGCGAGCTCCTATAATTCACCCCTCCACTTT
TRBJ2-2,TRBV2,TRBD2,.,CASRGLAGGSGELFF,TGTGCCAGCAGGGGACTAGCGGGGGGGTCCGGGGAGCTGTTTTTT
TRBJ2-1,TRBV7-9,TRBD1,few,CASSRLQGAYRDEQFF,TGTGCCAGCAGCCGATTACAGGGGGCGTATAGAGATGAGCAGTTCTTC
TRBJ2-1,TRBV7-8,.,.,CASSDRQVDYNEQFF,TGTGCCAGCAGCGACCGACAGGTAGACTACAATGAGCAGTTCTTC
TRBJ1-1,TRBV7-2,.,.,CASSLVQGGTEAFF,TGTGCCAGCAGCTTAGTACAGGGAGGGACTGAAGCTTTCTTT
TRBJ1-1,TRBV5-8,.,.,CASSLFGITEAFF,TGTGCCAGCAGCTTGTTCGGGATCACTGAAGCTTTCTTT
TRBJ1-1,TRBV5-1,TRBD1,.,CASSVQGAGTEAFF,TGCGCCAGCAGCGTACAGGGGGCGGGGACTGAAGCTTTCTTT
TRBJ1-1,TRBV10-3,TRBD1,.,CATRGGGGSEAFF,TGTGCCACCAGGGGGGGAGGTGGGTCTGAAGCTTTCTTT
TRBJ2-5,TRBV3-1/TRBV3-2,.,few,CASSQGGFLWETQYF,TGTGCCAGCAGCCAGGGGGGTTTCCTCTGGGAGACCCAGTACTTC
TRBJ2-5,TRBV7-3,TRBD1,.,CASSTDRGETQYF,TGTGCCAGCAGCACGGACAGGGGGGAGACCCAGTACTTC
TRBJ1-1,TRBV6-1,TRBD1,.,CASSERRQGALNTEAFF,TGTGCCAGCAGTGAACGTCGGCAGGGGGCCCTGAACACTGAAGCTTTCTTT
TRBJ1-6,TRBV3-1/TRBV3-2,TRBD1,.,CASSQVPPGQLNSPLHF,TGTGCCAGCAGCCAAGTTCCCCCGGGACAGCTAAATTCACCCCTCCACTTT